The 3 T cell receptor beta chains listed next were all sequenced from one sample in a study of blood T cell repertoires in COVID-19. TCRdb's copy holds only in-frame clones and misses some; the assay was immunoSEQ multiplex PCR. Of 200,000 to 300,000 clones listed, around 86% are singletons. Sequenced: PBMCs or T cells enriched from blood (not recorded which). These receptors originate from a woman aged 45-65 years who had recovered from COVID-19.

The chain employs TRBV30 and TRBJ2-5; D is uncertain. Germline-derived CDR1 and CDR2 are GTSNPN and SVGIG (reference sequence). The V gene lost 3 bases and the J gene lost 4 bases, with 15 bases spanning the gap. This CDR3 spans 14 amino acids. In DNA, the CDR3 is TGTGCCTGGAGCGCCGGATGGGCCGGAGAGACCCAGTACTTC. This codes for CAWSAGWAGETQYF.

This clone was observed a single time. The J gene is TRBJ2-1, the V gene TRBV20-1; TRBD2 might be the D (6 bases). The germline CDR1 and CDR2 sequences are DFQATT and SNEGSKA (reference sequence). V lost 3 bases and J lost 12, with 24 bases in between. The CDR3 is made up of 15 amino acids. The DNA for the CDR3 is TGCAGTGCTAGTTGGAACGGGGGTAGTCAGATGGGGCAGTTCTTC. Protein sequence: CSASWNGGSQMGQFF.

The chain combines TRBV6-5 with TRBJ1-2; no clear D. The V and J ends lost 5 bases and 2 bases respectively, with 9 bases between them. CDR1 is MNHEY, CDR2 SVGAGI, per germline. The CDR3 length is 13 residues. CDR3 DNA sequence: TGTGCCAGCAGTCTTGACACGAACTATGGCTACACCTTC. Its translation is CASSLDTNYGYTF.